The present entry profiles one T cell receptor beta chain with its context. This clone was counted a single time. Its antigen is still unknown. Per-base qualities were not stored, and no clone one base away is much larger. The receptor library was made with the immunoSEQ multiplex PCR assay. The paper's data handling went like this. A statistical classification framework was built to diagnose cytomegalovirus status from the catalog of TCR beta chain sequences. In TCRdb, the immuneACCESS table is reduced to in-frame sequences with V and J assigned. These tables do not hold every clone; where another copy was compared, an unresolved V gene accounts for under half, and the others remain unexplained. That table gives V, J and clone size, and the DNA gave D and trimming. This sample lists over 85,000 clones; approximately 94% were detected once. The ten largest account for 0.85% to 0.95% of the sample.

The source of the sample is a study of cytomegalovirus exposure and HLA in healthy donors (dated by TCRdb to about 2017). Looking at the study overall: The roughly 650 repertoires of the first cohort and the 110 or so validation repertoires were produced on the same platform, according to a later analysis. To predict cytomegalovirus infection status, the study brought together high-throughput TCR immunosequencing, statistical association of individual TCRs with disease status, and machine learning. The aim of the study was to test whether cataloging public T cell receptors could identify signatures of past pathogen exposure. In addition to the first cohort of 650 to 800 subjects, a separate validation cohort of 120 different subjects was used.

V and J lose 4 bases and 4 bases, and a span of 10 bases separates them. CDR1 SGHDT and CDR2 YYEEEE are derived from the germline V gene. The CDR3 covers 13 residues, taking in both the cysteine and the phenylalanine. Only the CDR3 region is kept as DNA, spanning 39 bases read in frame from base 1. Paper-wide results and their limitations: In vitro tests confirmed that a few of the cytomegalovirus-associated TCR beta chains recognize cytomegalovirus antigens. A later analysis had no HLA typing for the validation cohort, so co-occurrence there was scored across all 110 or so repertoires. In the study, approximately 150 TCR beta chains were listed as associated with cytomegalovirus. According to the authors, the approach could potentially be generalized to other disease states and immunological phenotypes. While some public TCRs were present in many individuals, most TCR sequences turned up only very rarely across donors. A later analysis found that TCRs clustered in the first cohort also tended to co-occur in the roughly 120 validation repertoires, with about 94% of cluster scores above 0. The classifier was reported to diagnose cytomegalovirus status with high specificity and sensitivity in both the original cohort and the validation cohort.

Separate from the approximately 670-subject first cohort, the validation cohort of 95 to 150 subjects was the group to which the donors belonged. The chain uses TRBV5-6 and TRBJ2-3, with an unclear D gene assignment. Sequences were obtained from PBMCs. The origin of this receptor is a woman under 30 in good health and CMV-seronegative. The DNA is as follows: TGTGCCAGCAGCCAGCCAGAGGCAGATACGCAGTATTTT. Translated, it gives CASSQPEADTQYF. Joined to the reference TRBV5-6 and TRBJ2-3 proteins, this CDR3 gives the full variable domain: DAGVTQSPTHLIKTRGQQVTLRCSPKSGHDTVSWYQQALGQGPQFIFQYYEEEERQRGNFPDRFSGHQFPNYSSELNVNALLLGDSALYLCASSQPEADTQYFGPGTRLTVL.